The T cell receptor beta chain under discussion was sequenced for a study of a mutant IDH1 vaccine in newly diagnosed glioma. For the study at large: All eight of the vaccinations patients received fell in weeks 1, 3, 5, 7, 11, 15, 19 and 23.

Repertoires were generated with immunoSEQ multiplex PCR, while TCRdb's copy carries only in-frame clones and drops some. The sample includes about 81,000 clones, about 82% of them seen just once. The study's findings and limits: It seemed that pseudoprogression was not linked to changes in the top peripheral T cell clonotypes.

Only one count was recorded for this clone. The antigen is unknown. Regarding time point: week 23, last vaccination. In the vaccine, a single dose held 300 ug of the mutant IDH1 20-mer peptide, along with topical imiquimod. Trimming cost V 6 bases and J 6 bases, with 15 bases left between them. This CDR3 region has 14 residues. Germline loops: CDR1 MDHEN, CDR2 SYDVKM. The receptor was derived from a man aged 30 to 45 with glioma. Some clones in this sample may be carry-over from other donors' samples. The material was PBMCs, obtained from a glioma patient whose treatment included an IDH1 peptide vaccine. The chain recombines TRBV28 with TRBJ1-5; D unresolved. The CDR3 coding sequence is TGTGCCAGCAGGACCGGATCCCTGCGTCAGCCCCAGCATTTT. This translates into CASRTGSLRQPQHF. Based on the CDR3 plus reference TRBV28 and TRBJ1-5, the full variable domain is DVKVTQSSRYLVKRTGEKVFLECVQDMDHENMFWYRQDPGLGLRLIYFSYDVKMKEKGDIPEGYSVSREKKERFSLILESASTNQTSMYLCASRTGSLRQPQHFGDGTRLSIL.